The clone carrying this T cell receptor beta chain was counted only a few times. 60 Vbeta and 13 Jbeta primers were used in PCR. Using immunoSEQ multiplex PCR, the repertoire was profiled, and TCRdb retains in-frame clones only, with some absent. The sample has some 98,000 clones, less than 9.5% seen once. This entry is derived from a study of cytomegalovirus exposure and HLA in healthy donors. This CDR3 comprises 17 residues. In germline, CDR1 is MGHRA, CDR2 YSYEKL. J gave up 7 bases and V 0 bases, and 9 bases lay outside the gene matches. The sequence came from a man aged 45 to 65 in good health and CMV-seropositive. The chain uses TRBV4-1 and TRBJ2-1; TRBD2 aligns across 10 bases. The sample was PBMCs. In nucleotides, the CDR3 is TGCGCCAGCAGCCAAGATCAAAGCGGGAGGGCCAGGAATGAGCAGTTCTTC. It yields the protein CASSQDQSGRARNEQFF.